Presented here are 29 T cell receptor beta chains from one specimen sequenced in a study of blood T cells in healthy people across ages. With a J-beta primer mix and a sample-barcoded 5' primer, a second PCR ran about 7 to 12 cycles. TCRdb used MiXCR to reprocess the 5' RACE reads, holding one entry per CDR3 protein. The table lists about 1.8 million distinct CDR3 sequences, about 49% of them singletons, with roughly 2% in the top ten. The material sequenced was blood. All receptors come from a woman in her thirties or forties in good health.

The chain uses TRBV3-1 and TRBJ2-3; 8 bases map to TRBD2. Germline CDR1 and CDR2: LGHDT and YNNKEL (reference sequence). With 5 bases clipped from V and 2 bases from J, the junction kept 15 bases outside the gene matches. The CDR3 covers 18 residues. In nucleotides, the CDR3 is TGTGCCAGCAGCGGGGGGGGCGGGGGGTTTCTTAACACAGATACGCAGTATTTT. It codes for CASSGGGGGFLNTDTQYF.

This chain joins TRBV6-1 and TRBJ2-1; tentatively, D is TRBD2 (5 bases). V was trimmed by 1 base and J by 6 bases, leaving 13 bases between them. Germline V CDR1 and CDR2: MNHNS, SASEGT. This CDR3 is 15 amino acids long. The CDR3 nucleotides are TGTGCCAGCAGTGAAGGTCCGACACGGGGCAATGAGCAGTTCTTC. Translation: CASSEGPTRGNEQFF.

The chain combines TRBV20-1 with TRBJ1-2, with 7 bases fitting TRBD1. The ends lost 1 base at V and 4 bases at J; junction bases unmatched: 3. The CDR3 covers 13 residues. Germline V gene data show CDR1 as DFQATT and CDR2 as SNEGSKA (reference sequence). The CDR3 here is CSARGGGGYGYTF. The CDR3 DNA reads TGCAGTGCTAGAGGAGGGGGCGGCTATGGCTACACCTTC.

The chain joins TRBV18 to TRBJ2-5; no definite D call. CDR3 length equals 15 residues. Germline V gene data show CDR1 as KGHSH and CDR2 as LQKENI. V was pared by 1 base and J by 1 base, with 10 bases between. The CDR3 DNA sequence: TGTGCCAGCTCACCACAGACGGGTGGCCAAGAGACCCAGTACTTC. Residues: CASSPQTGGQETQYF.

CDR3: CASRSDGRTSSYEQYF. The CDR3 coding sequence is TGTGCCAGCAGATCTGACGGCCGAACCAGCTCCTACGAGCAGTACTTC. The gene calls are TRBV2 and TRBJ2-7; no reliable D call. The CDR3 runs 16 residues. V was shortened by 6 bases and J by 0 bases, with 18 bases between the two germline ends. CDR1 is SNHLY and CDR2 is FYNNEI in the germline V gene.

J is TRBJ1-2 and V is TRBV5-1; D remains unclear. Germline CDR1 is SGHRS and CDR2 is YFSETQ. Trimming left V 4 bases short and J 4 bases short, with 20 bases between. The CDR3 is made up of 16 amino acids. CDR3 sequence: CASSVGTPGSGYGYTF. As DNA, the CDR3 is TGCGCCAGCAGCGTTGGAACGCCCGGGTCTGGCTATGGCTACACCTTC.

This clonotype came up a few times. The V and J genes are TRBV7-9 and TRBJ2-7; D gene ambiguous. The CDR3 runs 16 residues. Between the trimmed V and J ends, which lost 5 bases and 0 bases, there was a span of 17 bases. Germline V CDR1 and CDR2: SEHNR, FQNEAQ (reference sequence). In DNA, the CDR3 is TGTGCCAGCAGCCTCGTCGCGATTAAGAGCTCCTACGAGCAGTACTTC. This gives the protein CASSLVAIKSSYEQYF.

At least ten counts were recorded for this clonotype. The CDR3 DNA follows: TGCAGCGTTGAAGATATCGGGAGGGTCAAACCTTCCTACGAGCAGTACTTC. Encoded protein: CSVEDIGRVKPSYEQYF. The chain couples TRBV29-1 to TRBJ2-7; 8 nucleotides line up with TRBD2. From germline, CDR1 is SQVTM and CDR2 ANQGSEA. V lost 0 bases, J lost 1 base, and 11 bases stayed unmatched. The CDR3 consists of 17 residues.

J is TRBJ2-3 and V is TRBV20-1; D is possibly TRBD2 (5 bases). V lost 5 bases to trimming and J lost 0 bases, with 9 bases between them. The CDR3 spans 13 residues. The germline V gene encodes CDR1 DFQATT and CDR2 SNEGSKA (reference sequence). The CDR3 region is CSAPRESTDTQYF. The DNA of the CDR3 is TGCAGTGCTCCGAGGGAGAGCACAGATACGCAGTATTTT.

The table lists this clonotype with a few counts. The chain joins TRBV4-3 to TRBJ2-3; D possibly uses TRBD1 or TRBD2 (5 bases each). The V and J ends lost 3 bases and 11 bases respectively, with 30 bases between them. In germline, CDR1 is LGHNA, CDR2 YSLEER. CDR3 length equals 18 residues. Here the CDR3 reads CASSQPSFQGEGILMQYF. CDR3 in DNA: TGCGCCAGCAGCCAGCCCTCGTTCCAGGGAGAGGGGATATTAATGCAGTATTTT.

The CDR3 here is CASSLNRGRSGYTF. The CDR3 DNA reads TGTGCCAGCAGCTTAAACAGGGGGCGAAGTGGCTACACCTTC. The chain carries TRBV7-8 and TRBJ1-2; 9 nucleotides match TRBD1. From germline, CDR1 is SGHVS and CDR2 FQNEAQ. J was trimmed by 7 bases and V by 2 bases; bases with no gene match: 5. This CDR3 spans 14 amino acids. Using reference TRBV7-8 and TRBJ1-2 for the parts outside the CDR3, the full variable domain is GAGVSQSPRYKVAKRGQDVALRCDPISGHVSLFWYQQALGQGPEFLTYFQNEAQLDKSGLPSDRFFAERPEGSVSTLKIQRTQQEDSAVYLCASSLNRGRSGYTFGSGTRLTVV.

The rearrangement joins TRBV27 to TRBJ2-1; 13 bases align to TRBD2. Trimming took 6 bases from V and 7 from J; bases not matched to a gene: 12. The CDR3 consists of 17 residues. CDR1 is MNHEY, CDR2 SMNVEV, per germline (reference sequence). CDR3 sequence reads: CASRRPGLAGAGNEQFF. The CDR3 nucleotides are TGTGCCAGCAGAAGACCAGGACTAGCGGGAGCTGGGAATGAGCAGTTCTTC.

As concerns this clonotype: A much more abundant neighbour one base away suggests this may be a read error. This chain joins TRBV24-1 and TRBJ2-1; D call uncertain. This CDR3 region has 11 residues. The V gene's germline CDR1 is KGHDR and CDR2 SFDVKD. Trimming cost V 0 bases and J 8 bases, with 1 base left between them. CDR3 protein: CATSDLHEQFF. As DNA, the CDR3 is TGTGCCACCAGTGATTTGCATGAGCAGTTCTTC.

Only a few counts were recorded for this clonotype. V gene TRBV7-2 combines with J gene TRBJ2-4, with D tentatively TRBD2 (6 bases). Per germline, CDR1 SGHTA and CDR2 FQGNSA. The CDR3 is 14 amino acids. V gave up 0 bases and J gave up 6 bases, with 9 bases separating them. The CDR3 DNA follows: TGTGCCAGCAGCTTAGCGTTGGGGGGAAACATTCAGTACTTC. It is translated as CASSLALGGNIQYF.

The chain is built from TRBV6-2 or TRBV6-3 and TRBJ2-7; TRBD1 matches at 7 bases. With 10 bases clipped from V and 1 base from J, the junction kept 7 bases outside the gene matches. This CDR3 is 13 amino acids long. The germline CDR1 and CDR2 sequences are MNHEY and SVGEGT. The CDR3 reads CATTGIGSYEQYF. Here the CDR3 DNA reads TGTGCCACGACAGGGATTGGGTCCTACGAGCAGTACTTC.

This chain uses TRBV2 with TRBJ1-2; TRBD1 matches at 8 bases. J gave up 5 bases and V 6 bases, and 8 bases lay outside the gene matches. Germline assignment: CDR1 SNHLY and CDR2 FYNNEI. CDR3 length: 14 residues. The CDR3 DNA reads TGTGCCAGCAGCCGGACAGGGATGGAATATGGCTACACCTTC. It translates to CASSRTGMEYGYTF.

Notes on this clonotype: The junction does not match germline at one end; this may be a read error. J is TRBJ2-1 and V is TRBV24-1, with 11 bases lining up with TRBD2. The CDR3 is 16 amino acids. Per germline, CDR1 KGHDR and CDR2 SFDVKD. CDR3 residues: CAASDWTSGSYNEQFF. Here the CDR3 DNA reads TGTGCCGCCAGTGATTGGACTAGCGGGTCTTACAATGAGCAGTTCTTC.

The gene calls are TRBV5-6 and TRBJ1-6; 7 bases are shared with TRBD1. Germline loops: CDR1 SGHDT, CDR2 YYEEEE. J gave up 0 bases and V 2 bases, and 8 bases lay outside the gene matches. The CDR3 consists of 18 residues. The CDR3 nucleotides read TGTGCCAGCAGCTTCAACCGACAGGGCAGCTCCTATAATTCACCCCTCCACTTT. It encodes CASSFNRQGSSYNSPLHF.

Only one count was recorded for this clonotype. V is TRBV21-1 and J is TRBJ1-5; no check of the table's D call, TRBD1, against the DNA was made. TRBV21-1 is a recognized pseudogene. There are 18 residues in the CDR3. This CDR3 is CASKEGTGGTYSNQPQHF. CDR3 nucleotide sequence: TGTGCCAGCAAGGAGGGAACAGGGGGAACCTATAGCAATCAGCCCCAGCATTTT.

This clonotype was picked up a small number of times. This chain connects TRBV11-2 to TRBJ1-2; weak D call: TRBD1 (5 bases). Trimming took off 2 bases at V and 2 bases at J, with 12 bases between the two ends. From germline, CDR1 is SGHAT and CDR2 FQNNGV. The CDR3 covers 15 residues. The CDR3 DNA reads TGTGCCAGCAGCTTACCTTCGGGGACCAACTATGGCTACACCTTC. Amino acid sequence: CASSLPSGTNYGYTF.

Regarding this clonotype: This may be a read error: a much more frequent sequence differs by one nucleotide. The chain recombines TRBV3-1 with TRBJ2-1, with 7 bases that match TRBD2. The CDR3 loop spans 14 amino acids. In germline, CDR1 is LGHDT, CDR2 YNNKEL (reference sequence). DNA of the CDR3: TGTGTCACCGTGATAAGCGGGGCCTACAATGAGCAGTTCTTC. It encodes CVTVISGAYNEQFF.

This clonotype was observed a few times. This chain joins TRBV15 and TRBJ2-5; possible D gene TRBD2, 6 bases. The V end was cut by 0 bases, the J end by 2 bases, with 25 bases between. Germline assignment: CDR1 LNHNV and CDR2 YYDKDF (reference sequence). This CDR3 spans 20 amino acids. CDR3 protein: CATSREEGTVGSEGQETQYF. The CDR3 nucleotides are TGTGCCACCAGCAGAGAGGAGGGGACGGTGGGTAGTGAGGGTCAAGAGACCCAGTACTTC.

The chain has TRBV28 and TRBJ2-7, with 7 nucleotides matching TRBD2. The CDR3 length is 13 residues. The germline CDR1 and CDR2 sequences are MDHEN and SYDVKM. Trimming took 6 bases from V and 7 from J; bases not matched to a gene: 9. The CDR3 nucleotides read TGTGCCAGCAGCCCTATAGCCGGGGGGGAGCAGTACTTC. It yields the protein CASSPIAGGEQYF.

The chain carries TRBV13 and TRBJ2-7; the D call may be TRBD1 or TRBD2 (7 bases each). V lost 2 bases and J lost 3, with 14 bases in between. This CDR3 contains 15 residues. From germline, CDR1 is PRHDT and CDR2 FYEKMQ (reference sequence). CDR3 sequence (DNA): TGTGCCAGCAGCTTATTATCAGGGGGGGACTACGAGCAGTACTTC. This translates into CASSLLSGGDYEQYF.

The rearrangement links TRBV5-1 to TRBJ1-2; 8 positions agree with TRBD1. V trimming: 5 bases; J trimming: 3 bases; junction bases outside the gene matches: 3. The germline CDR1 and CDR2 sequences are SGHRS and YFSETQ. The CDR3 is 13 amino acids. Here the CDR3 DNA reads TGCGCCAGCAGACAGACAGGGGACTATGGCTACACCTTC. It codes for CASRQTGDYGYTF.

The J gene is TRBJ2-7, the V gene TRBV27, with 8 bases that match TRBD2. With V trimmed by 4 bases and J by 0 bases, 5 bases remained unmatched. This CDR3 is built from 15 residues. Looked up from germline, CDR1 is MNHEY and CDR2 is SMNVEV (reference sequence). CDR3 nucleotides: TGTGCCAGCAGTTCCCAGCGGGGGAACTCCTACGAGCAGTACTTC. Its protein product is CASSSQRGNSYEQYF.

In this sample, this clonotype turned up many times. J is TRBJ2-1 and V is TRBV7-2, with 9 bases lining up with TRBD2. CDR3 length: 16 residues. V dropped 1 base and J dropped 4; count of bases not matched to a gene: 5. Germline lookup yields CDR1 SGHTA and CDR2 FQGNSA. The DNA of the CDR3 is TGTGCCAGCAGCTTAGTGGCGGGGGGGCCTTACAATGAGCAGTTCTTC. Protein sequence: CASSLVAGGPYNEQFF.

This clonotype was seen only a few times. The CDR3 nucleotides read TGCGCCAGCAGCCAACGACAGCCAGCTCTTCTCGGGATTTATGGCTACACCTTC. Translating it yields CASSQRQPALLGIYGYTF. This chain links TRBV4-1 with TRBJ1-2, with D maybe TRBD1 (5 bases). V lost 2 bases and J 5 bases, leaving 24 bases between the germline ends. The CDR3 has 18 amino acids. Germline CDR1 reads MGHRA; CDR2 reads YSYEKL.

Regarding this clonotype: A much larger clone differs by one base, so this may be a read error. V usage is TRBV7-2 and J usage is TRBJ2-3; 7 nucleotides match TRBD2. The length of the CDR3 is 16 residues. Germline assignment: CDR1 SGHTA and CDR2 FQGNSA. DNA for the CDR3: TGTGGCAGCAGCTCAGCCGGGACTACCAACACAGATACGCAGTATTTT. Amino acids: CGSSSAGTTNTDTQYF.